The TCR beta chain under discussion was sequenced for a study of T cell repertoires in aging, cancer and after chemotherapy. This clonotype was counted a single time. The CDR3 runs to 17 residues. Losses at the gene ends were 0 bases for V and 9 bases for J; bases not matched to a gene: 8. CDR1 is MNHEY, CDR2 SVGAGI, per germline. Multiplex touch-down PCR with TRB-A/B primers amplified rearranged V-D-J TRB sequences. TCRdb passed the multiplex PCR reads through MiXCR, listing each CDR3 protein once. Among approximately 1,300 distinct CDR3 sequences listed, approximately 47% were seen once. TCR beta rearrangements were amplified from peripheral blood genomic DNA.

The TCR sequence derives from a human donor with a blood cancer. Sequenced sample: blood. The chain recombines TRBV6-5 with TRBJ1-4, with TRBD1 matching over 12 bases. The CDR3 DNA reads as TGTGCCAGCAGTTACTCCGGGACAGGGGGCAGAGAAAAAAAACTGTTTTTT. Its protein is CASSYSGTGGREKKLFF.